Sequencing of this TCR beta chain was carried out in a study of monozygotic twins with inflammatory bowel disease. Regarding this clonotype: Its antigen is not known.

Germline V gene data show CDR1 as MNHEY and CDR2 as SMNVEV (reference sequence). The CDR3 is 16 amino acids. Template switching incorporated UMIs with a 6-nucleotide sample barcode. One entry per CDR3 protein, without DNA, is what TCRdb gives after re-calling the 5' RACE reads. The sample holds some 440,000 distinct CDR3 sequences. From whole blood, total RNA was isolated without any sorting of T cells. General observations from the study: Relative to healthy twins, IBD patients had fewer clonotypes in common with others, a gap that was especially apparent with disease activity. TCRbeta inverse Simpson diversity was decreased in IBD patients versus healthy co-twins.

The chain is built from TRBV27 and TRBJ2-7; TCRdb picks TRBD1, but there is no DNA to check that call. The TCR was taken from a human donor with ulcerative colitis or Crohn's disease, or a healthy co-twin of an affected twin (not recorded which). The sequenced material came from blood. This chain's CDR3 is CASSLTSGTVTNEQYF.